These T cell receptor beta chains were read from a single sample in a study of OX40 agonist ivuxolimab in advanced cancers. TCRdb keeps only in-frame clones here, not all; method: immunoSEQ multiplex PCR. Here the sample spans around 79,000 clones, roughly 86% being singletons. The starting material was CD4+ or CD8+ T cells sorted from blood, obtained in a trial of the OX40 agonist ivuxolimab. These receptors were obtained from an adult with an advanced solid tumor such as melanoma, head and neck, liver or kidney cancer. Each CDR3 is given with its conserved first and last residue. The order of the fields is D gene, clone size, V gene, J gene, CDR3 protein, CDR3 DNA. The D gene is left open where the match is weak. Only part of the rows carry a size: once, few, many, or a class if the clone is expanded.

.	.	TRBV19	TRBJ2-7	CASSIAVQSPAEQYF	TGTGCCAGTAGTATAGCTGTCCAATCCCCGGCCGAGCAGTACTTC
.	.	TRBV5-1	TRBJ2-2	CASSSFDSPRRELFF	TGCGCCAGCAGCTCGTTCGACAGCCCCCGGAGGGAGCTGTTTTTT
.	once	TRBV19	TRBJ1-2	CASTIGSYGYTF	TGTGCCAGTACCATCGGAAGCTATGGCTACACCTTC
TRBD1	.	TRBV18	TRBJ1-5	CASSIGQGNQPQHF	TGTGCCAGCTCCATCGGACAGGGAAATCAGCCCCAGCATTTT
.	.	TRBV5-6	TRBJ1-1	CASSRERVNTEAFF	TGTGCCAGCAGCCGCGAAAGGGTGAACACTGAAGCTTTCTTT
.	.	TRBV5-1	TRBJ2-7	CASSPSTGPSEQYF	TGCGCCAGCAGCCCCTCCACCGGGCCCTCGGAGCAGTACTTC
.	.	TRBV18	TRBJ1-2	CASSPESTRGYGYTF	TGTGCCAGCTCACCAGAGTCTACGCGGGGGTATGGCTACACCTTC
.	.	TRBV5-1	TRBJ1-2	CASSLLSGANYGYTF	TGCGCCAGCAGCTTGCTCTCAGGGGCTAACTATGGCTACACCTTC
.	.	TRBV15	TRBJ2-1	CATSRDSGGVSYNEQFF	TGTGCCACCAGCAGAGATTCAGGAGGGGTTAGCTACAATGAGCAGTTCTTC
.	.	TRBV5-8	TRBJ1-1	CASSLVAGPLGSEAFF	TGTGCCAGCAGCTTGGTGGCAGGCCCCTTGGGGAGTGAAGCTTTCTTT
.	.	TRBV11-3	TRBJ2-7	CASSLVGQVQYF	TGTGCCAGCAGCTTAGTGGGCCAGGTGCAGTACTTC
TRBD2	.	TRBV28	TRBJ2-6	CASSLGGGTGANVLTF	TGTGCCAGCAGTTTAGGGGGAGGGACTGGGGCCAACGTCCTGACTTTC
.	.	TRBV28	TRBJ2-7	CASSQSPIYEQYF	TGTGCCAGCAGTCAAAGTCCCATCTACGAGCAGTACTTC
.	once	TRBV4-2	TRBJ2-1	CASSQVGRDTSGEQFF	TGTGCCAGCAGCCAAGTGGGGCGGGATACCTCCGGTGAGCAGTTCTTC
TRBD1	.	TRBV6-6	TRBJ1-6	CASGGGTGESPLHF	TGTGCCAGCGGGGGGGGGACAGGGGAATCACCCCTCCACTTT
.	few	TRBV28	TRBJ1-2	CASSDPGGGQHLGYTF	TGTGCCAGCAGTGATCCCGGCGGGGGCCAACACCTTGGCTACACCTTC
TRBD1	.	TRBV19	TRBJ2-7	CASSIQGAYEQYF	TGTGCCAGTAGTATACAGGGGGCCTACGAGCAGTACTTC
.	.	TRBV5-1	TRBJ2-7	CASSSREDREQYF	TGCGCCAGCAGCTCAAGGGAGGATCGAGAGCAGTACTTC
.	.	TRBV21-1	TRBJ1-2	CASLCRELSYGYTF	TGTGCCAGCCTTTGCAGGGAGCTCTCCTATGGCTACACCTTC
.	.	TRBV6-1	TRBJ1-6	CASSEAFQGASPLHF	TGTGCCAGCAGTGAAGCGTTTCAGGGAGCTTCACCCCTCCACTTT
TRBD1	.	TRBV30	TRBJ1-5	CAWSKQGGNQPQHF	TGTGCCTGGAGTAAACAGGGGGGGAATCAGCCCCAGCATTTT
.	.	TRBV2	TRBJ2-4	CASSDGRAKNIQYF	TGTGCCAGCAGTGATGGGAGGGCCAAAAACATTCAGTACTTC
.	.	TRBV30	TRBJ2-5	CAWSPQETQYF	TGTGCCTGGAGTCCACAAGAGACCCAGTACTTC
.	.	TRBV2	TRBJ1-5	CASRSLATRNQPQHF	TGTGCCAGCAGGTCATTGGCTACCCGGAATCAGCCCCAGCATTTT
.	.	TRBV5-6	TRBJ1-2	CASSLQGLGGYTF	TGTGCCAGCAGCTTGCAGGGGCTGGGCGGCTACACCTTC
.	.	TRBV28	TRBJ1-5	CASRANQPQHF	TGTGCCAGCAGAGCTAATCAGCCCCAGCATTTT
.	.	TRBV6-5	TRBJ2-5	CASRRGQQTQYF	TGTGCCAGCCGGAGGGGGCAGCAGACCCAGTACTTC
.	.	TRBV6-4	TRBJ2-6	CASSPGPGANVLTF	TGTGCCAGCAGTCCCGGGCCTGGGGCCAACGTCCTGACTTTC
.	.	TRBV2	TRBJ2-1	CASSEQGGNEQFF	TGTGCCAGCAGTGAACAGGGTGGCAATGAGCAGTTCTTC
.	.	TRBV7-9	TRBJ1-2	CASSLGPLSSYGYTF	TGTGCCAGCAGCTTAGGACCCCTTTCATCCTATGGCTACACCTTC
.	.	TRBV27	TRBJ1-1	CASSFFRTGMNTEAFF	TGTGCCAGCAGTTTCTTTCGGACGGGTATGAACACTGAAGCTTTCTTT